This T cell receptor (beta chain) came from a study of technical replicates of blood from a handful of donors. CDR3 length: 15 amino acids. V was pared by 4 bases and J by 6 bases, with 19 bases between. Germline values: CDR1 SGHRS, CDR2 YFSETQ. TCRdb's table, derived via immunoSEQ multiplex PCR, lists solely in-frame clones and lacks some. The sample lists around 50,000 clones, 80% to 95% occurring once. This TCR was sampled from a human donor in good health. Some clones in this sample may be carry-over from other donors' samples. V gene TRBV5-1 combines with J gene TRBJ1-1; D gene uncertain. Sample: PBMCs. This CDR3 is CASSGVVGRTAEAFF. In nucleotides, the CDR3 is TGCGCCAGCAGCGGCGTCGTGGGCAGAACGGCTGAAGCTTTCTTT.